The next 23 T cell receptor beta chains were all read from a single sample in a study of T-cell reconstitution after alpha-beta-depleted transplantation in children listed by TCRdb under 2016. The library relied on PCR. The sequencing machine was an Illumina HiSeq 2500. Molecular barcoding was employed in the preparation of TCR libraries, with unique molecular identifiers being used to normalize TCRbeta repertoire quantification. Starting from the raw public reads, TCRdb applied fastp trimming at Q25, assembled clones with MiXCR and retained in-frame beta chains. Records with the same CDR3 protein are collapsed into one entry carrying the most frequent genes and DNA. The sample data list some 400,000 distinct CDR3 sequences, and roughly 22% of these were observed just once. The ten largest clonotypes hold 3.5% to 4% of the sample. The sequences come from PBMCs from the stem cell graft donor, collected from the stem cell graft. Source of these receptors: a human donor who donated a stem cell graft to a child with acute myeloid leukemia.

The chain has TRBV5-1 and TRBJ2-5; TRBD2 matches at 9 bases. J was trimmed by 5 bases and V by 0 bases; bases with no gene match: 8. The CDR3 extends over 16 amino acids. Germline V gives CDR1 SGHRS, CDR2 YFSETQ. The chain's CDR3 is CASSLDEDSGGETQYF. The CDR3 nucleotides are TGCGCCAGCAGCTTGGATGAGGACAGCGGGGGGGAGACCCAGTACTTC. Filled out from reference TRBV5-1 and TRBJ2-5, the complete variable domain reads KAGVTQTPRYLIKTRGQQVTLSCSPISGHRSVSWYQQTPGQGLQFLFEYFSETQRNKGNFPGRFSGRQFSNSRSEMNVSTLELGDSALYLCASSLDEDSGGETQYFGPGTRLLVL.

This clonotype was observed a few times. The chain uses TRBV5-1 and TRBJ2-5; D tentatively reads TRBD1 or TRBD2 (5 bases each). Germline CDR1 SGHRS, CDR2 YFSETQ. CDR3 length: 14 residues. Deletions cut 0 bases from V and 4 bases from J, with 10 bases between. CDR3 nucleotide sequence: TGCGCCAGCAGCTTGGTGGCAGGGACAGAGACCCAGTACTTC. Its protein is CASSLVAGTETQYF.

V is TRBV20-1 and J is TRBJ2-3, with D possibly being TRBD2 (5 bases). V lost 5 bases, J lost 0 bases, and 15 bases lay in between. There are 15 residues in the CDR3. From germline, CDR1 is DFQATT and CDR2 SNEGSKA (reference sequence). The CDR3 DNA sequence: TGCAGTGCTGCCAAAGCGGTAACTAGCACAGATACGCAGTATTTT. Amino acids: CSAAKAVTSTDTQYF.

This clonotype was counted a few times. The rearrangement uses TRBV7-2 and TRBJ2-7; no firm D call. Between the trimmed V and J ends, which lost 0 bases and 4 bases, there was a span of 16 bases. Per germline, CDR1 SGHTA and CDR2 FQGNSA. The CDR3 has 16 amino acids. The CDR3 DNA reads TGTGCCAGCAGCTTAGCGCTAGTCCTAGAAAAGTACGAGCAGTACTTC. Its translation is CASSLALVLEKYEQYF. Drawing the rest from reference TRBV7-2 and TRBJ2-7, the complete variable domain is GAGVSQSPSNKVTEKGKDVELRCDPISGHTALYWYRQSLGQGLEFLIYFQGNSAPDKSGLPSDRFSAERTGGSVSTLTIQRTQQEDSAVYLCASSLALVLEKYEQYFGPGTRLTVT.

The V gene is TRBV12-3 or TRBV12-4, the J gene TRBJ1-1, with 9 bases identical to TRBD1. This CDR3 has 15 residues. With 3 bases clipped from V and 4 bases from J, the junction kept 6 bases outside the gene matches. In DNA form, the CDR3 reads TGTGCCAGCAGTTTCCGGGACAGGGATGGCACTGAAGCTTTCTTT. It encodes CASSFRDRDGTEAFF.

This clonotype appeared many times. V gene TRBV29-1 combines with J gene TRBJ2-1; D is ambiguous. The CDR3 length is 13 residues. V shed 4 bases and J shed 7 bases, with 14 bases lying between them. Germline lookup yields CDR1 SQVTM and CDR2 ANQGSEA. CDR3 amino acids: CSVGTAVSNEQFF. CDR3 bases: TGCAGCGTTGGGACGGCTGTTTCAAATGAGCAGTTCTTC.

This chain links TRBV4-2 with TRBJ2-3; maybe TRBD1 (6 bases). V dropped 0 bases and J dropped 4 bases, with 8 bases sitting between them. The CDR3 totals 14 residues. Germline values: CDR1 LGHNA, CDR2 YNFKEQ. CDR3 DNA: TGTGCCAGCAGCCAAGAGGACAGCCCAGATACGCAGTATTTT. Residues: CASSQEDSPDTQYF.

Written as DNA, the CDR3 is TGCAGTGCCCTAACCGGGACGTCAGCCTACAATGAGCAGTTCTTC. Amino acids: CSALTGTSAYNEQFF. The chain joins TRBV20-1 to TRBJ2-1; D possibly matches TRBD1 or TRBD2 (5 bases each). Deletions cut 6 bases from V and 2 bases from J, with 17 bases between. Germline V gene data show CDR1 as DFQATT and CDR2 as SNEGSKA (reference sequence). The CDR3 is 15 amino acids.

Many counts were recorded for this clonotype. V usage is TRBV12-3 or TRBV12-4 and J usage is TRBJ1-4; D gene unclear. Trimming left V 4 bases short and J 2 bases short, with 11 bases between. This CDR3 comprises 15 residues. DNA for the CDR3: TGTGCCAGCAGTTCGGGCGGTGGCACTAATGAAAAACTGTTTTTT. Its protein product is CASSSGGGTNEKLFF.

The V call is TRBV20-1, the J call TRBJ2-1, with D perhaps matching TRBD2 (5 bases). This CDR3 has 12 residues. The germline V gene has CDR1 DFQATT and CDR2 SNEGSKA (reference sequence). The CDR3 region has the DNA TGCGGCGTTGAAGGGCTAGCAAATGAGCAGTTCTTC. Protein product: CGVEGLANEQFF.

V usage is TRBV28 and J usage is TRBJ2-7; no definite D call. V lost 4 bases and J lost 1, with 20 bases in between. This CDR3 contains 17 residues. Germline assignment: CDR1 MDHEN and CDR2 SYDVKM. The CDR3 sequence is CASSSLPSAPKSYEQYF. CDR3 nucleotide sequence: TGTGCCAGCAGTTCACTACCTTCGGCTCCAAAGTCCTACGAGCAGTACTTC.

The rearrangement links TRBV5-6 to TRBJ2-3; D not certain. Trimming removed 0 bases at V and 4 bases at J, with 9 bases between. The CDR3 spans 14 residues. Germline V gene sequence: CDR1 SGHDT, CDR2 YYEEEE. CDR3 bases: TGTGCCAGCAGCTTGGCCACGTCCGCAGATACGCAGTATTTT. It codes for CASSLATSADTQYF.

This clonotype was detected a few times. The gene calls are TRBV28 and TRBJ1-2; TRBD1 matches at 8 bases. Germline V lookup: CDR1 MDHEN, CDR2 SYDVKM. The CDR3 extends over 15 amino acids. Losses at the gene ends were 5 bases for V and 5 bases for J; bases not matched to a gene: 10. The DNA of the CDR3 is TGTGCCAGCAGTCCGGACAGGGCCGAACCATATGGCTACACCTTC. This codes for CASSPDRAEPYGYTF.

This clonotype was seen a few times. CDR3: CASSSPGLETQYF. For the CDR3, the DNA is TGTGCCAGCAGTTCGCCGGGACTAGAGACCCAGTACTTC. The rearrangement links TRBV27 to TRBJ2-5; perhaps TRBD2 as D (6 bases). CDR3 length: 13 residues. V lost 4 bases and J 4 bases, leaving 10 bases between the germline ends. Germline CDR1 is MNHEY and CDR2 is SMNVEV (reference sequence).

A few counts support this clonotype. The rearrangement uses TRBV7-3 and TRBJ1-5; D gene ambiguous. Trimming shortened V by 8 bases and J by 7 bases, and 9 bases separated the two germline ends. The germline gives CDR1 SGHTA, CDR2 FQGTGA. The CDR3 is 11 residues long. The DNA of the CDR3 is TGTGCCAGCGGGGAGTTGCAGCCCCAGCATTTT. Residues: CASGELQPQHF. The entire variable domain, with the rest obtained from reference TRBV7-3 and TRBJ1-5, is as follows: GAGVSQTPSNKVTEKGKYVELRCDPISGHTALYWYRQSLGQGPEFLIYFQGTGAADDSGLPNDRFFAVRPEGSVSTLKIQRTERGDSAVYLCASGELQPQHFGDGTRLSIL.

Written as DNA, the CDR3 is TGTGCCAGCAGGGGACTAGCGGGAGTGGCCTACAATGAGCAGTTCTTC. The encoded protein is CASRGLAGVAYNEQFF. The chain uses TRBV12-3 or TRBV12-4 and TRBJ2-1; 14 bases line up with TRBD2. The CDR3 runs 16 residues. V shed 6 bases, J shed 2 bases, and the junction held 3 bases outside the gene matches.

V gene TRBV5-1 combines with J gene TRBJ2-6; TRBD1 might be the D (6 bases). The CDR3 spans 16 residues. Germline assignment: CDR1 SGHRS and CDR2 YFSETQ. Trimming took off 0 bases at V and 7 bases at J, with 14 bases between the two ends. The CDR3 spells CASSLAGKGVANVLTF. DNA of the CDR3: TGCGCCAGCAGCTTGGCAGGGAAGGGGGTTGCCAACGTCCTGACTTTC.

This clonotype was counted many times. This sequence joins TRBV7-6 and TRBJ2-1; D is undetermined. From germline, CDR1 is SGHVS and CDR2 FNYEAQ. The ends were cut back, 5 bases at V and 4 bases at J, with 24 bases in the middle. This CDR3 spans 18 amino acids. The CDR3 reads CASSLNDNLIGIYNEQFF. DNA for the CDR3: TGTGCCAGCAGCCTAAACGACAACCTTATAGGGATTTACAATGAGCAGTTCTTC.

This clonotype was counted a few times. This rearrangement joins TRBV29-1 to TRBJ2-2, with a tentative D call TRBD1 (5 bases). Trimming left V 7 bases short and J 1 base short, with 16 bases between. The V gene's germline CDR1 is SQVTM and CDR2 ANQGSEA. This CDR3 spans 15 amino acids. The CDR3 DNA sequence: TGCAGCGCCAGTAGGGGCAGACGGAACACCGGGGAGCTGTTTTTT. Protein sequence: CSASRGRRNTGELFF.

The chain joins TRBV12-3 or TRBV12-4 to TRBJ2-3; no reliable D call. Between the trimmed V and J ends, which lost 7 bases and 5 bases, there was a span of 7 bases. The CDR3 is 11 amino acids. In DNA form, the CDR3 reads TGTGCCAGCAACATTGGAGATACGCAGTATTTT. Amino acid sequence: CASNIGDTQYF.

This clonotype was picked up a small number of times. The chain combines TRBV20-1 with TRBJ2-3, with 7 bases lining up with TRBD2. The CDR3 covers 14 residues. In germline, CDR1 is DFQATT, CDR2 SNEGSKA (reference sequence). The V and J ends lost 4 bases and 3 bases, in that order; junction bases with no gene match: 7. In nucleotides, the CDR3 is TGCAGTGCTATCGGGCTAGCGGTTACAGATACGCAGTATTTT. Its translation: CSAIGLAVTDTQYF.

About this clonotype itself: A much larger clone lies a single base off, so this may be a read error. The chain couples TRBV29-1 to TRBJ2-1; TRBD2 matches 13 bases. Losses at the gene ends were 6 bases for V and 0 bases for J; bases not matched to a gene: 8. The V gene's germline CDR1 is SQVTM and CDR2 ANQGSEA. This CDR3 spans 17 amino acids. CDR3: CSVRGGTSGISYNEQFF. The CDR3 bases are TGCAGCGTCAGGGGCGGGACTAGCGGGATCTCCTACAATGAGCAGTTCTTC.

In this sample, this clonotype turned up a few times. The rearrangement links TRBV27 to TRBJ2-1; TRBD2 agrees at 14 bases. Looked up from germline, CDR1 is MNHEY and CDR2 is SMNVEV (reference sequence). The CDR3 runs 19 residues. V lost 4 bases and J lost 10; bases outside the gene matches: 18. This chain's CDR3 is CASSSPSRRLAGGPYEQFF. CDR3 sequence (DNA): TGTGCCAGCAGTTCCCCGTCCCGACGACTAGCGGGAGGGCCTTACGAGCAGTTCTTC.